This T cell receptor (beta chain) was observed in a study of CD8+ T cells in alopecia areata. The wider study: Each day, treated patients took oral tofacitinib twice, at 5 to 10 mg per dose. Percent affected scalp area, the SALT score, rated treated patients' severity.

The treatment was: oral pan-JAK inhibitor, 5-10 mg twice daily. In each case, RNA was isolated and then reverse transcribed into cDNA as the sequencing template. The repertoire was sequenced with immunoSEQ multiplex PCR; TCRdb's copy has only in-frame clones and lacks some. There are fewer than 250,000 clones in the sample; around two fifths occur only once, and roughly 2.6% lies in the top ten. Germline V CDR1 and CDR2: SGHRS, YFSETQ. CDR3 length: 13 amino acids. The V gene lost 4 bases and the J gene lost 1 base, with 8 bases spanning the gap. The clonotype was recovered from a human donor with alopecia areata. This sequence joins TRBV5-1 and TRBJ1-1, with D uncertain. The specimen comprised CD4+ T cells sorted from blood, sampled at approximately week 36, from a patient treated with tofacitinib. The CDR3 region has the DNA TGCGCCAGCAGCGAAACAGCGAACACTGAAGCTTTCTTT. It translates to CASSETANTEAFF.